These 27 T cell receptor beta chains originate from one sample sequenced in a study of T cell responses to AZD1222 COVID-19 vaccine. Sequencing was performed with immunoSEQ multiplex PCR; in TCRdb, only in-frame clones are kept and a portion is missing. The data contain some 150,000 clones, 91% of them seen just once; the ten biggest clones take up about 5%. Source: peripheral blood, taken on day 0 of AZD1222 vaccination. These receptor sequences come from an adult in good health.

This clone has just one count. This chain connects TRBV28 to TRBJ2-7; D possibly corresponds to TRBD1 (5 bases). Germline V lookup: CDR1 MDHEN, CDR2 SYDVKM. Deletions cut 4 bases from V and 0 bases from J, with 10 bases between. This CDR3 has 14 amino acids. CDR3 DNA: TGTGCCAGCAGTTACACAGGTATCTCCTACGAGCAGTACTTC. Protein sequence: CASSYTGISYEQYF.

The chain couples TRBV28 to TRBJ1-4; tentative D call: TRBD1 (5 bases). The CDR3 contains 13 residues. V was cut by 8 bases and J by 2 bases, with 9 bases left in between. Germline values: CDR1 MDHEN, CDR2 SYDVKM. The CDR3 sequence is CASRGTTNEKLFF. CDR3 nucleotides: TGTGCCAGCCGAGGGACGACTAATGAAAAACTGTTTTTT.

The V gene is TRBV11-3, the J gene TRBJ2-1; D gene unclear. The V end lost 5 bases, the J end lost 2 bases, and 7 bases lay between the germline ends. The CDR3 is 13 residues long. Germline V gives CDR1 SGHNT, CDR2 YENEEA. CDR3 nucleotides: TGTGCCAGCAGCCTGTCCCCCTACAATGAGCAGTTCTTC. Its protein product is CASSLSPYNEQFF.

V usage is TRBV19 and J usage is TRBJ1-5; 8 nucleotides match TRBD1. The CDR3 runs 16 residues. With 6 bases clipped from V and 2 bases from J, the junction kept 9 bases outside the gene matches. The V gene's germline CDR1 is LNHDA and CDR2 SQIVND (reference sequence). CDR3 nucleotide sequence: TGTGCCAGTAGAACAGGGGGTATATTGGGCAATCAGCCCCAGCATTTT. Amino acid sequence: CASRTGGILGNQPQHF.

This chain connects TRBV7-9 to TRBJ2-3; a possible D gene is TRBD2 (6 bases). Germline values: CDR1 SEHNR, CDR2 FQNEAQ (reference sequence). Trimming cost V 5 bases and J 1 base, with 13 bases left between them. The CDR3 is 15 residues long. The DNA of the CDR3 is TGTGCCAGCAGCGGGGGGATCTCACGCACAGATACGCAGTATTTT. The encoded protein is CASSGGISRTDTQYF. Filled out from reference TRBV7-9 and TRBJ2-3, the complete variable domain reads DTGVSQNPRHKITKRGQNVTFRCDPISEHNRLYWYRQTLGQGPEFLTYFQNEAQLEKSRLLSDRFSAERPKGSFSTLEIQRTEQGDSAMYLCASSGGISRTDTQYFGPGTRLTVL.

The chain employs TRBV4-3 and TRBJ1-4, with 7 bases fitting TRBD1. CDR3 size: 15 residues. V shed 1 base and J 6 bases; nucleotides not matched to a gene: 5. CDR1 is LGHNA and CDR2 is YSLEER in the germline V gene. The CDR3 here is CASSQVGQGDEKLFF. CDR3 bases: TGCGCCAGCAGCCAAGTCGGGCAGGGGGATGAAAAACTGTTTTTT.

The chain joins TRBV19 to TRBJ1-1; D perhaps matches TRBD1 (6 bases). V was shortened by 3 bases and J by 5 bases, with 10 bases between the two germline ends. The CDR3 runs to 13 residues. Per germline, CDR1 LNHDA and CDR2 SQIVND (reference sequence). CDR3 in DNA: TGTGCCAGTAGTATTTCAGGGGTAACTGAAGCTTTCTTT. This translates into CASSISGVTEAFF.

This chain uses TRBV5-6 with TRBJ1-1, with 7 nucleotides matching TRBD1. The CDR3 has 13 residues. The V gene end was trimmed by 0 bases and the J gene end by 10 bases; junction bases not matched to a gene: 6. From germline, CDR1 is SGHDT and CDR2 YYEEEE. The DNA of the CDR3 is TGTGCCAGCAGCTTGGCGGGACAGTGGGGAGCTTTCTTT. It translates to CASSLAGQWGAFF.

The chain uses TRBV11-2 and TRBJ2-1; D not resolved. The CDR3 is 12 residues long. CDR1 is SGHAT, CDR2 FQNNGV, per germline. Trimming shortened V by 1 base and J by 6 bases, and 4 bases separated the two germline ends. The CDR3 region is CASSLVANEQFF. DNA of the CDR3: TGTGCCAGCAGCTTAGTGGCCAATGAGCAGTTCTTC.

The rearrangement uses TRBV5-1 and TRBJ2-2, with D maybe TRBD2 (5 bases). The V gene's germline CDR1 is SGHRS and CDR2 YFSETQ. V was trimmed by 2 bases and J by 3 bases, leaving 11 bases between them. The CDR3 runs to 15 residues. Here the CDR3 reads CASSFSDTYTGELFF. DNA for the CDR3: TGCGCCAGCAGCTTTAGCGACACCTACACCGGGGAGCTGTTTTTT.

The CDR3 region has the DNA TGCGCCAGCAGCGTGAACGTGGATGGCTACACCTTC. Amino acids: CASSVNVDGYTF. The chain carries TRBV5-1 and TRBJ1-2; D is undetermined. Germline V gene sequence: CDR1 SGHRS, CDR2 YFSETQ. The V gene lost 4 bases and the J gene lost 6 bases, with 10 bases spanning the gap. The length of the CDR3 is 12 residues.

This clone was seen just once. The genes are TRBV11-2 and TRBJ1-3; 9 bases are shared with TRBD1. This CDR3 spans 13 amino acids. Unmatched junction bases numbered 4, after V lost 3 bases and J lost 10 bases. In germline, CDR1 is SGHAT, CDR2 FQNNGV. CDR3: CASSFTGQGTIYF. CDR3 DNA sequence: TGTGCCAGCAGCTTCACGGGACAGGGAACCATATATTTT.

The V and J genes are TRBV24-1 and TRBJ2-1, with TRBD2 matching 9 bases. This CDR3 contains 17 residues. V lost 5 bases, J lost 0 bases, and 7 bases stayed unmatched. CDR1 KGHDR and CDR2 SFDVKD come from the germline V gene. The CDR3 DNA reads TGTGCCACCAGTGCTTCTAGCGGGACCTTCTCCTACAATGAGCAGTTCTTC. Its protein is CATSASSGTFSYNEQFF.

CDR3 protein: CASSSPRGPLHF. As DNA, the CDR3 is TGCGCCAGCAGCTCCCCACGAGGACCCCTCCACTTT. The chain combines TRBV5-1 with TRBJ1-6; D unresolved. Germline lookup yields CDR1 SGHRS and CDR2 YFSETQ. Between the trimmed V and J ends, which lost 3 bases and 12 bases, there was a span of 10 bases. CDR3 size: 12 residues.

V is TRBV4-3 and J is TRBJ2-1; 9 bases are shared with TRBD2. Germline CDR1 reads LGHNA; CDR2 reads YSLEER. CDR3 size: 16 residues. Trimming at V came to 4 bases and at J to 0 bases, leaving 4 bases not matched to a gene. CDR3: CASSLSGSYSYNEQFF. The CDR3 region has the DNA TGCGCCAGCAGCCTTAGCGGGAGCTACTCCTACAATGAGCAGTTCTTC.

This clone was recorded once. The genes are TRBV4-2 and TRBJ2-7; TRBD1 is a possible D gene (6 bases). V dropped 2 bases and J dropped 3 bases, with 14 bases sitting between them. CDR1 LGHNA and CDR2 YNFKEQ come from the germline V gene. The CDR3 runs 15 residues. The CDR3 is CASSQSGASDYEQYF. Here the CDR3 DNA reads TGTGCCAGCAGCCAATCAGGGGCCTCGGACTACGAGCAGTACTTC.

The V gene is TRBV7-9, the J gene TRBJ2-7; either TRBD1 or TRBD2 may fit D (7 bases each). There are 16 residues in the CDR3. V lost 4 bases and J 2 bases, leaving 18 bases between the germline ends. Germline V gives CDR1 SEHNR, CDR2 FQNEAQ (reference sequence). CDR3 DNA sequence: TGTGCCAGCAGCTCCACGGCGGGGGACAGAACCTACGAGCAGTACTTC. This encodes CASSSTAGDRTYEQYF. The full variable domain, with the rest looked up from reference TRBV7-9 and TRBJ2-7, is DTGVSQNPRHKITKRGQNVTFRCDPISEHNRLYWYRQTLGQGPEFLTYFQNEAQLEKSRLLSDRFSAERPKGSFSTLEIQRTEQGDSAMYLCASSSTAGDRTYEQYFGPGTRLTVT.

The chain has TRBV5-8 and TRBJ1-2; D is uncertain. V lost 0 bases to trimming and J lost 4 bases, with 10 bases between them. From germline, CDR1 is SGHTS and CDR2 YDEGEE. The CDR3 loop spans 14 amino acids. CDR3 sequence (DNA): TGTGCCAGCAGCTTGGGCGGTTTTGTCTATGGCTACACCTTC. Its translation is CASSLGGFVYGYTF.

The chain joins TRBV19 to TRBJ2-1; D is unclear. The germline V gene encodes CDR1 LNHDA and CDR2 SQIVND (reference sequence). The ends were cut back, 3 bases at V and 5 bases at J, with 2 bases in the middle. CDR3 length equals 11 residues. CDR3 in amino acids: CASSMNNEQFF. The CDR3 DNA sequence: TGTGCCAGTAGTATGAACAATGAGCAGTTCTTC.

The chain employs TRBV2 and TRBJ1-1; the match to TRBD1 covers 8 bases. CDR3 size: 17 residues. V lost 3 bases to trimming and J lost 0 bases; unmatched junction nucleotides: 9. Germline lookup yields CDR1 SNHLY and CDR2 FYNNEI. The CDR3 is CASSDHRTGPLNTEAFF. CDR3 in DNA: TGTGCCAGCAGTGATCACCGGACAGGGCCGCTGAACACTGAAGCTTTCTTT.

As DNA, the CDR3 is TGTGCCAGCCTCCGCCCCGGTATCTATGGCTACACCTTC. Translating gives CASLRPGIYGYTF. J is TRBJ1-2 and V is TRBV6-5; D uncertain. Looked up from germline, CDR1 is MNHEY and CDR2 is SVGAGI. This CDR3 is built from 13 residues. Trimming removed 8 bases at V and 4 bases at J, with 14 bases between.

CDR3 loop: CASSSTGVGSPLHF. DNA of the CDR3: TGTGCCAGCAGCTCAACAGGGGTGGGGTCACCCCTCCACTTT. The chain combines TRBV7-9 with TRBJ1-6, with 7 bases identical to TRBD1. Germline V gives CDR1 SEHNR, CDR2 FQNEAQ (reference sequence). The CDR3 runs to 14 residues. Germline trimming cut 4 bases from V and 10 bases from J; bases unmatched to any gene: 7.

The chain joins TRBV19 to TRBJ1-5; TRBD1 aligns across 10 bases. Losses at the gene ends were 9 bases for V and 0 bases for J; bases not matched to a gene: 8. Germline CDR1 LNHDA, CDR2 SQIVND (reference sequence). This CDR3 region has 16 residues. The CDR3 DNA follows: TGTGCCAGCCGGGACAGGGGACTTGATAGCAATCAGCCCCAGCATTTT. Translation gives CASRDRGLDSNQPQHF. Combining the CDR3 with reference TRBV19 and TRBJ1-5 gives the whole variable domain DGGITQSPKYLFRKEGQNVTLSCEQNLNHDAMYWYRQDPGQGLRLIYYSQIVNDFQKGDIAEGYSVSREKKESFPLTVTSAQKNPTAFYLCASRDRGLDSNQPQHFGDGTRLSIL.

The genes are TRBV28 and TRBJ1-5, with D maybe TRBD1 (6 bases). Trimming removed 3 bases from V and 1 base from J, with 13 bases in between. This CDR3 contains 16 residues. Germline lookup yields CDR1 MDHEN and CDR2 SYDVKM. CDR3 amino acids: CASSLVDRLSNQPQHF. The DNA for the CDR3 is TGTGCCAGCAGTTTGGTGGACAGATTAAGCAATCAGCCCCAGCATTTT.

The rearrangement uses TRBV29-1 and TRBJ1-2, with 10 positions matching TRBD1. The J segment lost 6 bases and the V segment lost 0 bases, leaving 7 bases of the junction unmatched. The CDR3 extends over 15 amino acids. Germline CDR1 SQVTM, CDR2 ANQGSEA. CDR3 region: CSVEEGTGVRDGYTF. The CDR3 bases are TGCAGCGTTGAAGAGGGGACAGGGGTACGGGATGGCTACACCTTC.

This rearrangement joins TRBV5-1 to TRBJ2-7; no firm D call. V was cut by 0 bases and J by 2 bases, with 12 bases left in between. This CDR3 has 15 residues. The germline gives CDR1 SGHRS, CDR2 YFSETQ. The CDR3 bases are TGCGCCAGCAGCTTGGAGAGGACCCTAGCCTACGAGCAGTACTTC. It specifies CASSLERTLAYEQYF.

J is TRBJ2-1 and V is TRBV6-5, with 8 bases matching TRBD2. The V and J ends lost 4 bases and 11 bases, in that order; junction bases with no gene match: 7. This CDR3 has 13 amino acids. Germline values: CDR1 MNHEY, CDR2 SVGAGI. The CDR3 is CASSSPSGRKQFF. CDR3 sequence (DNA): TGTGCCAGCAGTTCCCCTAGCGGGCGTAAGCAGTTCTTC.